This T cell receptor (beta chain) was identified in a study of blood T cell repertoires in COVID-19. About the study: Material from acute and convalescent COVID-19 was sourced from the United States, Italy and Spain.

V shed 6 bases and J shed 8 bases, with 25 bases lying between them. The CDR3 is made up of 16 amino acids. Germline CDR1 reads SQVTM; CDR2 reads ANQGSEA. In the authors' workflow: Counts of nucleated cells, estimated from reference gene primer amplification, were obtained. Libraries were prepared by immunoSEQ multiplex PCR; TCRdb keeps only in-frame clonotypes and omits some of them. From that table come the V and J calls and clone size; the DNA was used to work out D and trimming. Here the sample spans fewer than 200,000 clones, 70% to 85% being singletons. The chain has TRBV29-1 and TRBJ1-4; no clear D gene. The sequencing sample was made of peripheral blood. This TCR was sampled from a woman aged 40-49 years with COVID-19, enrolled during active disease. CDR3 loop: CSVMTFGSPAGEKLFF. Written as DNA, the CDR3 is TGCAGCGTAATGACCTTCGGCTCCCCGGCGGGGGAAAAACTGTTTTTT.